This entry features one T cell receptor beta chain sequence. Its antigen is unknown. Other DNA sequences of this sample code for an identical CDR3. These data are taken from a study of cytomegalovirus exposure and HLA in healthy donors. Overall study results and limits: Earlier analysis found most TCR beta V segments productive about 90% or about 30% of the time. Listed as cytomegalovirus-associated were roughly 180 TCR beta chains. Later analysis found that TCR beta chains associated with HLA were more clonally expanded than other, equally common chains.

The V and J ends lost 5 bases and 0 bases, in that order; junction bases with no gene match: 4. Germline V CDR1 and CDR2: MDHEN, SYDVKM. CDR3 length: 16 amino acids. Both 60 Vbeta primers and 13 Jbeta primers went into the PCR. Profiled with immunoSEQ multiplex PCR; TCRdb holds only in-frame clones, not every one. This table lists approximately 130,000 clones. The V and J genes are TRBV28 and TRBJ2-2; 9 bases align to TRBD1. This receptor was obtained from a woman aged 60 to 75 in good health and CMV-seronegative. Specimen: PBMCs. The CDR3 DNA sequence: TGTGCCAGCAGTCGCACAGGGGGCCCGAACACCGGGGAGCTGTTTTTT. Protein: CASSRTGGPNTGELFF.